The clone carrying this T cell receptor beta chain was found many times. No antigen is known for it. Production of TCR cDNA was by 5'RACE template switching, which also added a universal primer site and UMIs. MiXCR, run by TCRdb on the 5' RACE reads, gives a single entry per CDR3 protein. This table holds about 320,000 distinct CDR3 sequences, approximately 12% found once. This entry comes from a study of T cells after yellow fever vaccination. Findings and limits, study-wide: A minor fraction of clonotypes spanned both CD4 and CD8 compartments.

Germline lookup yields CDR1 SGHTA and CDR2 FQGNSA. The CDR3 runs to 16 residues. Trimming took 5 bases from V and 3 from J; bases not matched to a gene: 4. V and J are TRBV7-2 and TRBJ2-2, with 12 nucleotides matching TRBD2. Here the sequenced sample was CD4+ T cells sorted from PBMCs, taken 15 days after the yellow fever booster vaccination. This clonotype was sampled from a man aged 18 to 30 who received the YFV17D yellow fever vaccine. Here the CDR3 DNA reads TGTGCCAGCAGCCCCTCTAGCGGGGGGGACACCGGGGAGCTGTTTTTT. Translating gives CASSPSSGGDTGELFF.